This T cell receptor (beta chain) is from a study of T cells after yellow fever vaccination. Study observations and caveats: A minor fraction of clonotypes spanned both CD4 and CD8 compartments.

MiXCR was run by TCRdb on the 5' RACE reads, yielding one entry per CDR3 protein. The table records some 560,000 distinct CDR3 sequences, roughly a sixth of them present only once. Concerning this clonotype itself: Its specificity is unknown.

There are 14 residues in the CDR3. Germline V gene data show CDR1 as DFQATT and CDR2 as SNEGSKA (reference sequence). The germline V and J ends were trimmed by 6 bases and 10 bases, with 22 bases remaining between them. The chain has TRBV20-1 and TRBJ2-1; D is perhaps TRBD1 (6 bases). This TCR came from a man aged 18-30 years who received the YFV17D yellow fever vaccine. The material was PBMCs, obtained 5 to 6 days after the first yellow fever vaccination. The CDR3 sequence is CSAPKPYREHEQFF. CDR3 sequence (DNA): TGCAGTGCGCCCAAACCGTACAGGGAACACGAGCAGTTCTTC.